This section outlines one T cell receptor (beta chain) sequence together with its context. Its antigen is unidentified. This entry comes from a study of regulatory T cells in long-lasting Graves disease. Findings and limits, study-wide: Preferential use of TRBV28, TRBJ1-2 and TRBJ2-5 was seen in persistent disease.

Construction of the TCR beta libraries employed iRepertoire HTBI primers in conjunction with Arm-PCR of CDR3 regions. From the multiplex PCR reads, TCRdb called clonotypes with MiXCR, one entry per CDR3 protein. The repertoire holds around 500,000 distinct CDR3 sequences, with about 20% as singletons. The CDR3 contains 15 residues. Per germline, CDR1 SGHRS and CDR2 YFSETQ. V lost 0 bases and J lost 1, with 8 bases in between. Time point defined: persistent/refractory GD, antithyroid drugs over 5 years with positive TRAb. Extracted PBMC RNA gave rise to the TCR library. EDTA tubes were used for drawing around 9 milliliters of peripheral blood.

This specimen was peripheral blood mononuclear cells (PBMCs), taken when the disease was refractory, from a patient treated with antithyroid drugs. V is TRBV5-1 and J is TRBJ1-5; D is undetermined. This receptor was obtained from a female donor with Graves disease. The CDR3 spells CASSLEGFSNQPQHF. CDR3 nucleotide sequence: TGCGCCAGCAGCTTGGAGGGTTTCAGCAATCAGCCCCAGCATTTT. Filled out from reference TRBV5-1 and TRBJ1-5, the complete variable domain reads KAGVTQTPRYLIKTRGQQVTLSCSPISGHRSVSWYQQTPGQGLQFLFEYFSETQRNKGNFPGRFSGRQFSNSRSEMNVSTLELGDSALYLCASSLEGFSNQPQHFGDGTRLSIL.